The present TCR beta chain was sequenced within a study of identical twins. The junction had 11 bases not matched to a gene; V was cut back by 4 bases and J by 5 bases. Germline CDR1 reads LGHNA; CDR2 reads YNFKEQ. This CDR3 spans 16 amino acids. Unique molecular identifiers were present on the cDNA, and a universal primer site came from template switching. TCRdb redid the calling of the 5' RACE reads with MiXCR, one entry per CDR3 protein. In the table there are hundreds of thousands of distinct CDR3 sequences, less than 7% of which are singletons. Input material: naive T cells sorted from blood. The receptor's source is a man between 18 and 29 years old in good health. V is TRBV4-2 and J is TRBJ2-1; TRBD2 aligns across 7 bases. CDR3 DNA: TGTGCCAGCAGCCCCGCCCCGGGGGAGGGTCACAATGAGCAGTTCTTC. The encoded protein is CASSPAPGEGHNEQFF.